Given below is one T cell receptor beta chain in context. Its antigen is as yet unknown. These data belong to a study of OX40 agonist ivuxolimab in advanced cancers. On the study more broadly: Clinicians treated patients with ivuxolimab, an agonistic anti-OX40 (CD134) antibody. Patients achieving partial responses numbered three: one hepatocellular carcinoma case and two cutaneous melanoma cases. Study-level points and caveats: Patients who responded partially at 0.1-3.0 mg/kg showed clonal expansion ranking among the lowest. Researchers did not establish what antigens the expanded peripheral T cells target.

The germline V and J ends were trimmed by 0 bases and 2 bases, with 9 bases remaining between them. The CDR3 contains 15 residues. The germline V gene encodes CDR1 LGHNA and CDR2 YSLEER. Assay used: immunoSEQ multiplex PCR; TCRdb lists only in-frame clones, some missing. This sample has about 98,000 clones, with 90% to 95% found just once. The TCR was taken from an adult with an advanced solid tumor such as melanoma, head and neck, liver or kidney cancer. Specimen: CD4+ or CD8+ T cells sorted from blood, collected in a trial of the OX40 agonist ivuxolimab. The chain employs TRBV4-3 and TRBJ2-3; D is perhaps TRBD1 (6 bases). CDR3 DNA: TGCGCCAGCAGCCAAGATGCAGGGGCCACAGATACGCAGTATTTT. Protein sequence: CASSQDAGATDTQYF.